The text below deals with one T cell receptor beta chain. Its antigen is undetermined. The read stops 3 residues short of the end of the CDR3; the missing end is completed from the germline J gene. This sample is part of a study of T cells in women clearing cervical HPV infection. Study at large: Case blood drawn at lesion detection; control blood after infection cleared. Study outcomes and limitations: Associations may precede or follow infection; HPV-specific or memory T cells were not isolated.

CDR1 is SGHRS, CDR2 YFSETQ, per germline. The length of the CDR3 is 14 residues. With 0 bases removed from V and 5 bases from J, the gap between germline ends came to 9 bases. Here immunoSEQ multiplex PCR was the method, and the copy in TCRdb shows in-frame clones only, minus some. The specimen's table records tens of thousands of clones. Each participant carried one incident cervical HPV16 infection only. The source is a woman between 18 and 69 years old with a cervical HPV16 infection that either progressed to CIN3+ or cleared (not recorded which). The genes are TRBV5-1 and TRBJ2-1, with a possible D match to TRBD1 (6 bases). Sequencing input: blood buffy coat. The chain's CDR3 is CASSLGQVNNEQFF. The part of the CDR3 DNA that was read is TGCGCCAGCAGCTTGGGACAGGTAAACAATGAG.